This T cell receptor (beta chain) derives from a study of T cells in tuberculosis. Whole-study findings and limits: Smaller distances to GMM-specific TCRs suggested their expansion in active tuberculosis.

The CDR3 totals 15 residues. The J segment lost 6 bases and the V segment lost 4 bases, leaving 9 bases of the junction unmatched. Germline CDR1 and CDR2: PRHDT and FYEKMQ (reference sequence). Clones were read by immunoSEQ multiplex PCR, and TCRdb kept only the in-frame ones, dropping some. The sample yields more than 35,000 clones, 90% to 95% seen once. Tuberculin skin test and IGRA determined adolescents' latent tuberculosis status at entry. Each donor contributed approximately 100,000 T cells on average, unsorted. On this clone itself: Antigen unknown.

This chain connects TRBV13 to TRBJ2-3; TRBD2 aligns across 8 bases. This TCR derives from a donor aged 10-29 years with latent tuberculosis or without tuberculosis infection. The sample was PBMCs. The CDR3 reads CASSSQAGAYDTQYF. For the CDR3, the DNA is TGTGCCAGCAGCTCTCAAGCGGGGGCATATGATACGCAGTATTTT.